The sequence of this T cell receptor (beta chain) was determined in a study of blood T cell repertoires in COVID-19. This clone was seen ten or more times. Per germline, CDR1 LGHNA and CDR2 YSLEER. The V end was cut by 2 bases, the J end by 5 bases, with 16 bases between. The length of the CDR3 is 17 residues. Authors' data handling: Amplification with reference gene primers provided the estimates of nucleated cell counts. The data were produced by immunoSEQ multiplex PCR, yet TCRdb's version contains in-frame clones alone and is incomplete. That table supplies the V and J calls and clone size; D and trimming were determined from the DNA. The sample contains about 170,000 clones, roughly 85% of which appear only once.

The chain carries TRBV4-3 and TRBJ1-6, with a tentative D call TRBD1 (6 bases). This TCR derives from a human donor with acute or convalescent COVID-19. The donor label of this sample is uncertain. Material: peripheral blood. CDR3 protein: CASSQNLQGLDNSPLHF. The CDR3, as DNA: TGCGCCAGCAGCCAAAATCTACAGGGCCTTGATAATTCACCCCTCCACTTT.